The rows below give T cell receptor beta chains drawn from one sample of a study of graft-versus-host responses after intestinal transplantation. No antigen is known for these receptors. Some clones are missing from TCRdb's copy, which holds only in-frame ones; the method was immunoSEQ multiplex PCR. The top ten clones hold roughly 0.35% of a sample with 75,000 to 90,000 clones, roughly nine tenths of them seen once. The material sequenced was unstimulated CD4+ T cells sorted from spleen or lymph node cells, taken before intestinal transplant. Receptors originate from a human donor who received an intestinal transplant. Both conserved end residues are part of each CDR3. D genes are given only for firm matches. A row's size may be missing; if present it is once, few, many or a size class.

-	TRBV2	TRBJ1-3	-	CASSVSPPGEFGNTIYF	TGTGCCAGCAGTGTTAGTCCTCCCGGGGAATTCGGAAACACCATATATTTT
-	TRBV7-3	TRBJ1-2	-	CASSFNRQGRVGYTF	TGTGCCAGCAGCTTTAATCGGCAGGGGAGGGTTGGCTACACCTTC
TRBD1	TRBV4-1	TRBJ1-2	-	CASSQVGTAPRDGYTF	TGCGCCAGCAGCCAAGTCGGGACAGCACCTCGGGATGGCTACACCTTC
-	TRBV7-6	TRBJ1-1	-	CASSLGQYTEAFF	TGTGCCAGCAGCTTAGGGCAGTACACTGAAGCTTTCTTT
TRBD1	TRBV10-1	TRBJ1-2	-	CASSAPGQGGVGYGYTF	TGCGCCAGCAGCGCTCCGGGACAGGGAGGAGTAGGCTATGGCTACACCTTC
TRBD1	TRBV2	TRBJ1-4	-	CASILDRGAYATNEKLFF	TGTGCCAGCATCCTGGACAGGGGCGCATATGCAACTAATGAAAAACTGTTTTTT
TRBD1	TRBV28	TRBJ2-7	-	CASRNGQEHDTYEQYF	TGTGCCAGCAGAAACGGACAGGAGCACGATACCTACGAGCAGTACTTC
-	TRBV15	TRBJ2-7	-	CATSRGGPTYEQYF	TGTGCCACCAGCAGGGGTGGGCCTACCTACGAGCAGTACTTC
-	TRBV28	TRBJ1-2	-	CASTSGGGESYGYTF	TGTGCCAGCACCTCGGGGGGAGGGGAAAGCTATGGCTACACCTTC
-	TRBV6-6	TRBJ1-2	few	CASRRQEPFNYGYTF	TGTGCCAGTAGACGACAGGAGCCTTTTAACTATGGCTACACCTTC
TRBD1	TRBV6-6	TRBJ1-2	-	CASSTATGSYGYTF	TGTGCCAGCAGTACCGCGACAGGGTCCTATGGCTACACCTTC
-	TRBV2	TRBJ2-1	once	CASRGGAEAQFF	TGTGCCAGCAGAGGCGGCGCGGAGGCCCAGTTCTTC
-	TRBV6-1	TRBJ2-3	once	CASSEVGSEPDTQYF	TGTGCCAGCAGTGAGGTTGGTAGCGAGCCAGATACGCAGTATTTT
-	TRBV6-1	TRBJ2-2	-	CASSEARGTGELFF	TGTGCCAGCAGTGAAGCCAGGGGAACCGGGGAGCTGTTTTTT
TRBD2	TRBV5-1	TRBJ2-1	-	CASSLVVTGGYNEQFF	TGCGCCAGCAGCTTGGTGGTGACGGGGGGGTACAATGAGCAGTTCTTC
-	TRBV28	TRBJ2-3	-	CASSLLTDTQYF	TGTGCCAGCAGTCTCCTGACAGATACGCAGTATTTT
-	TRBV27	TRBJ1-6	-	CASSFPNSPLHF	TGTGCCAGCAGTTTCCCAAATTCACCCCTCCACTTT
TRBD2	TRBV7-3	TRBJ2-1	-	CASSTNGRGLAGGVQFF	TGTGCCAGCAGCACCAACGGACGGGGACTAGCGGGGGGGGTGCAGTTCTTC
TRBD1	TRBV2	TRBJ1-2	-	CASSLRPRQGGFTF	TGTGCCAGCAGTCTCCGCCCTCGACAGGGAGGCTTCACCTTC
-	TRBV7-2	TRBJ1-2	-	CASSITTARSYGYTF	TGTGCCAGCAGCATCACGACAGCGAGGAGCTATGGCTACACCTTC
-	TRBV28	TRBJ1-4	once	CASSPPGNLRGKLFF	TGTGCCAGCAGTCCCCCCGGAAATCTCAGAGGAAAACTGTTTTTT
-	TRBV30	TRBJ2-1	once	CAYSLVYEQFF	TGTGCCTACTCTCTAGTCTATGAGCAGTTCTTC
-	TRBV7-6	TRBJ2-3	-	CASSPIGTASTDTQYF	TGTGCCAGCAGCCCCATCGGAACAGCTAGCACAGATACGCAGTATTTT
TRBD2	TRBV5-4	TRBJ2-7	once	CASSSGGASGGLTKQYF	TGTGCCAGCAGCTCCGGAGGGGCTAGCGGGGGGCTTACGAAGCAGTACTTC
TRBD2	TRBV6-4	TRBJ2-2	-	CASSEGVQRGADKAGELFF	TGTGCCAGCAGTGAGGGGGTGCAGCGGGGGGCCGATAAGGCCGGGGAGCTGTTTTTT
-	TRBV11-2	TRBJ2-7	once	CASSLVSPGYEQYF	TGTGCCAGCAGCTTAGTGTCCCCCGGCTACGAGCAGTACTTC
-	TRBV18	TRBJ1-1	-	CASSPSVNTEAFF	TGTGCCAGCTCACCGAGCGTGAACACTGAAGCTTTCTTT
-	TRBV29-1	TRBJ2-1	once	CSVLNINNEQFF	TGCAGCGTTCTCAACATAAACAATGAGCAGTTCTTC
-	TRBV28	TRBJ1-3	few	CASTDSVSGNTIYF	TGTGCCAGCACCGATAGCGTCTCTGGAAACACCATATATTTT
TRBD1	TRBV27	TRBJ2-2	-	CASSLLRTGETGELFF	TGTGCCAGCAGTTTATTGCGGACAGGGGAAACCGGGGAGCTGTTTTTT
TRBD2	TRBV19	TRBJ2-3	-	CASSIGGIAGSTDTQYF	TGTGCCAGTAGTATAGGCGGAATAGCGGGATCCACAGATACGCAGTATTTT
-	TRBV5-5	TRBJ2-3	-	CASSLDFSTDTQYF	TGTGCCAGCAGCTTGGACTTTAGCACAGATACGCAGTATTTT
-	TRBV6-1	TRBJ1-6	-	CASTVNFNSPLHF	TGTGCCAGCACCGTGAACTTTAATTCACCCCTCCACTTT
TRBD2	TRBV28	TRBJ2-7	-	CASSFAGGPYEQYF	TGTGCCAGCAGTTTCGCGGGAGGGCCCTACGAGCAGTACTTC
TRBD2	TRBV7-2	TRBJ2-1	-	CASSRPSGTSGSSYNEQFF	TGTGCCAGCAGCCGACCCTCCGGGACTAGCGGGAGTTCCTACAATGAGCAGTTCTTC
TRBD2	TRBV11-2	TRBJ2-7	once	CASSLVVPSGGVGYEQYF	TGTGCCAGCAGCTTAGTGGTACCCAGCGGGGGGGTCGGATACGAGCAGTACTTC
-	TRBV15	TRBJ2-7	few	CATSREGGSYEQYF	TGTGCCACCAGCAGAGAAGGGGGCTCCTACGAGCAGTACTTC
-	TRBV29-1	TRBJ1-1	-	CSAGGGREAEAFF	TGCAGCGCAGGCGGTGGCAGGGAGGCTGAAGCTTTCTTT
TRBD2	TRBV2	TRBJ2-1	-	CASSLAGLTYNEQFF	TGTGCCAGCAGTTTAGCGGGCCTGACCTACAATGAGCAGTTCTTC
TRBD1	TRBV28	TRBJ1-4	-	CASSWDRRQNEKLFF	TGTGCCAGCAGTTGGGACAGGCGACAAAATGAAAAACTGTTTTTT
-	TRBV7-3	TRBJ1-3	-	CASSLDGLNTIYF	TGTGCCAGCAGCTTAGACGGGTTGAACACCATATATTTT
-	TRBV7-8	TRBJ1-2	-	CASSLDPAGSGYTF	TGTGCCAGCAGCTTAGACCCCGCAGGGTCTGGCTACACCTTC
TRBD1	TRBV5-1	TRBJ2-7	-	CASSTRDRAYEQYF	TGCGCCAGCAGCACCCGGGACAGGGCCTACGAGCAGTACTTC
TRBD1	TRBV5-1	TRBJ1-1	-	CASSFTLQGGNTEAFF	TGCGCCAGCAGTTTTACCCTCCAGGGGGGGAACACTGAAGCTTTCTTT
-	TRBV19	TRBJ2-1	-	CASSIDLGAREQFF	TGTGCCAGTAGTATAGATCTGGGCGCCAGAGAGCAGTTCTTC